This T cell receptor (beta chain) came from a study of resident and recirculating memory T cells in vitiligo. For the study at large: Samples were epidermis from two lesional and two nonlesional sites, plus PBMCs.

Stable patients also lacked confetti depigmentation, a sign of active vitiligo. Anyone treated within the previous three months was excluded. There are 18 residues in the CDR3. Germline V gene data show CDR1 as SEHNR and CDR2 as FQNEAQ (reference sequence). J gave up 3 bases and V 1 base, and 15 bases lay outside the gene matches. The repertoire was sequenced with immunoSEQ multiplex PCR; TCRdb's copy has only in-frame clones and lacks some. The data contain around 40,000 clones, 80% to 95% of them seen just once; the ten biggest clones take up 4.5%. This clonotype was obtained from a male donor with vitiligo. V and J are TRBV7-9 and TRBJ2-7; the match to TRBD1 covers 7 bases. The material sequenced was blood. CDR3: CASSLVEGRRGLRYEQYF. The CDR3 DNA reads as TGTGCCAGCAGCTTAGTAGAGGGGCGCAGGGGGTTGCGCTACGAGCAGTACTTC.